This T cell receptor beta chain was captured in a study of blood T cell repertoires in COVID-19. Turning to the study itself: The United States, Italy and Spain were the sources of the acute and convalescent COVID-19 samples. PBMCs, B-cell-depleted T cells, or T cells provided the cDNA or gDNA that made up the material.

Methods used by the authors: Amplification of reference gene primers was used by the study to estimate nucleated cell counts. Data came from immunoSEQ multiplex PCR; TCRdb stores just in-frame clones and leaves some out. Clone size and the V and J calls come from that table; the DNA yielded D and trimming. The sample yields 400,000 to 550,000 clones, around 88% seen once. The source of this sequence is a woman in her twenties or thirties with acute or convalescent COVID-19. Sequencing used peripheral blood.

The CDR3 bases are TGTGCCAGTAGTAGCGCAGGGCTCACTGAAGCTTTCTTT. This gives the protein CASSSAGLTEAFF. The chain links TRBV19 to TRBJ1-1, with TRBD1 as a possible D gene (5 bases). The CDR3 is 13 residues long. CDR1 is LNHDA and CDR2 is SQIVND in the germline V gene (reference sequence). V was clipped by 4 bases and J by 4 bases, with 10 bases between them.